These 15 T cell receptor beta chains came from one sample sequenced in a study of cytomegalovirus exposure and HLA in healthy donors. Use of 60 Vbeta and 13 Jbeta primers characterized the PCR. Using immunoSEQ multiplex PCR, the repertoire was profiled, and TCRdb retains in-frame clones only, with some absent. This specimen shows about 42,000 clones; the ten leading clones hold 1% to 1.5%. Specimen: PBMCs. These receptors were obtained from a man aged 30 to 45 in good health and CMV-seronegative.

The chain has TRBV18 and TRBJ1-6; the match to TRBD1 covers 8 bases. The CDR3 is 16 residues long. The germline CDR1 and CDR2 sequences are KGHSH and LQKENI. The ends lost 4 bases at V and 6 bases at J; junction bases unmatched: 8. CDR3 coding DNA: TGTGCCAGCTCACAAACGACAGGGGCCCTTAATTCACCCCTCCACTTT. This codes for CASSQTTGALNSPLHF.

The chain has TRBV9 and TRBJ1-2; perhaps TRBD1 as D (6 bases). This CDR3 has 15 amino acids. CDR1 is SGDLS, CDR2 YYNGEE, per germline. V was clipped by 4 bases and J by 2 bases, with 15 bases between them. The CDR3 reads CASSPTTGINYGYTF. The CDR3, as DNA: TGTGCCAGCAGCCCCACGACAGGAATAAACTATGGCTACACCTTC.

CDR3 protein: CASSPVEKLFF. CDR3 in DNA: TGTGCCAGCAGCCCTGTCGAAAAACTGTTTTTT. The V and J genes are TRBV5-8 and TRBJ1-4; no clear D gene. This CDR3 region has 11 residues. CDR1 is SGHTS, CDR2 YDEGEE, per germline. Trimming stripped 4 bases from V and 8 bases from J, with 6 bases between.

This rearrangement joins TRBV5-6 to TRBJ2-7; D is ambiguous. In germline, CDR1 is SGHDT, CDR2 YYEEEE. Trimming removed 0 bases at V and 2 bases at J, with 12 bases between. CDR3 length: 15 residues. CDR3 region: CASSLEQLMAYEQYF. As DNA, the CDR3 is TGTGCCAGCAGCTTGGAACAGCTTATGGCCTACGAGCAGTACTTC. Full variable domain (missing parts from reference TRBV5-6 and TRBJ2-7): DAGVTQSPTHLIKTRGQQVTLRCSPKSGHDTVSWYQQALGQGPQFIFQYYEEEERQRGNFPDRFSGHQFPNYSSELNVNALLLGDSALYLCASSLEQLMAYEQYFGPGTRLTVT.

The chain carries TRBV19 and TRBJ2-1; D not certain. The CDR3 sequence is 15 residues long. Trimming took 2 bases from V and 5 from J, leaving 13 bases between them. Germline assignment: CDR1 LNHDA and CDR2 SQIVND (reference sequence). The CDR3 DNA reads as TGTGCCAGTAGTATAAAGGAGAAGCCCGACAATGAGCAGTTCTTC. It yields the protein CASSIKEKPDNEQFF.

This chain joins TRBV5-4 and TRBJ2-7; TRBD1 might be the D (6 bases). V gave up 0 bases and J gave up 2 bases, with 12 bases separating them. CDR1 SGHNT and CDR2 YYREEE come from the germline V gene (reference sequence). This CDR3 contains 15 residues. The CDR3 nucleotides read TGTGCCAGCAGCTTGGCGGCGCAGGGGCCCTACGAGCAGTACTTC. Translation gives CASSLAAQGPYEQYF.

CDR3 in amino acids: CSVSWGNIQETQYF. DNA for the CDR3: TGCAGCGTTTCCTGGGGCAACATCCAAGAGACCCAGTACTTC. V is TRBV29-1 and J is TRBJ2-5; D may be TRBD1 (5 bases). In germline, CDR1 is SQVTM, CDR2 ANQGSEA. The germline V and J ends were trimmed by 5 bases and 1 base, with 14 bases remaining between them. The CDR3 is made up of 14 amino acids. Full variable domain (rest looked up from reference TRBV29-1 and TRBJ2-5): SAVISQKPSRDICQRGTSLTIQCQVDSQVTMMFWYRQQPGQSLTLIATANQGSEATYESGFVIDKFPISRPNLTFSTLTVSNMSPEDSSIYLCSVSWGNIQETQYFGPGTRLLVL.

The chain uses TRBV6-5 and TRBJ2-2; 8 positions match TRBD1. The CDR3 loop spans 15 amino acids. The germline V gene has CDR1 MNHEY and CDR2 SVGAGI. V lost 4 bases, J lost 3 bases, and 4 bases stayed unmatched. The CDR3 sequence is CASSSTGVDTGELFF. The CDR3 nucleotides read TGTGCCAGCAGTTCGACAGGGGTTGACACCGGGGAGCTGTTTTTT.

V and J are TRBV4-1 and TRBJ2-7; 7 bases map to TRBD1. The CDR3 extends over 13 amino acids. The germline V gene encodes CDR1 MGHRA and CDR2 YSYEKL. V was clipped by 1 base and J by 3 bases; unmatched bases: 0. The CDR3 bases are TGCGCCAGCAGCCAAGGGGACAGCTACGAGCAGTACTTC. Its protein is CASSQGDSYEQYF.

CDR3 loop: CASSQDLDISYEQYF. The CDR3 DNA reads as TGTGCCAGCAGCCAAGATCTGGACATCTCCTACGAGCAGTACTTC. V usage is TRBV4-2 and J usage is TRBJ2-7; D perhaps matches TRBD1 (5 bases). This CDR3 has 15 amino acids. V shed 0 bases and J shed 0 bases, with 9 bases lying between them. Germline V CDR1 and CDR2: LGHNA, YNFKEQ.

This chain joins TRBV30 and TRBJ1-6, with no clear D. The CDR3 extends over 11 amino acids. Trimming removed 3 bases from V and 9 bases from J, with 6 bases in between. The V gene's germline CDR1 is GTSNPN and CDR2 SVGIG (reference sequence). The CDR3 region has the DNA TGTGCCTGGAGCTCGGGTTCACCCCTCCACTTT. Its protein is CAWSSGSPLHF.

V and J are TRBV6-5 and TRBJ1-6; maybe TRBD1 (6 bases). Germline-derived CDR1 and CDR2 are MNHEY and SVGAGI. V lost 6 bases and J lost 9, with 15 bases in between. This CDR3 spans 14 amino acids. The CDR3 loop is CASRPTGKSSPLHF. The CDR3 DNA follows: TGTGCCAGCAGGCCCACAGGGAAGAGTTCACCCCTCCACTTT.

V is TRBV7-6 and J is TRBJ2-7; 16 nucleotides agree with TRBD2. With V trimmed by 2 bases and J by 4 bases, 5 bases remained unmatched. The CDR3 loop spans 17 amino acids. Germline assignment: CDR1 SGHVS and CDR2 FNYEAQ. CDR3 loop: CASSLSGTSGRAYEQYF. The CDR3 DNA is TGTGCCAGCAGCTTATCCGGGACTAGCGGGAGGGCTTACGAGCAGTACTTC.

This sequence joins TRBV30 and TRBJ1-1; D is unclear. This CDR3 spans 14 amino acids. Germline V gives CDR1 GTSNPN, CDR2 SVGIG (reference sequence). Deletions cut 0 bases from V and 9 bases from J, with 17 bases between. The chain's CDR3 is CAWSVRSGHRQAFF. CDR3 nucleotides: TGTGCCTGGAGTGTAAGGTCAGGTCACCGCCAAGCTTTCTTT. The full variable domain, in which reference TRBV30 and TRBJ1-1 provide the parts outside the CDR3, is SQTIHQWPATLVQPVGSPLSLECTVEGTSNPNLYWYRQAAGRGLQLLFYSVGIGQISSEVPQNLSASRPQDRQFILSSKKLLLSDSGFYLCAWSVRSGHRQAFFGQGTRLTVV.

The chain is built from TRBV5-4 and TRBJ2-7; 10 bases line up with TRBD2. V lost 0 bases, J lost 4 bases, and 7 bases stayed unmatched. Looked up from germline, CDR1 is SGHNT and CDR2 is YYREEE (reference sequence). The CDR3 covers 16 residues. As DNA, the CDR3 is TGTGCCAGCAGCTTGGGACTAGCGGGCGCCCAATACGAGCAGTACTTC. This gives the protein CASSLGLAGAQYEQYF.